The 17 T cell receptor beta chains listed next were all sequenced from one sample in a study of technical replicates of blood from a few donors. The data were produced by immunoSEQ multiplex PCR, yet TCRdb's version contains in-frame clones alone and is incomplete. The sample lists some 74,000 clones; over 85% were seen once. The sample taken for sequencing was T cells isolated from PBMCs. The receptors come from a human donor in good health.

The chain recombines TRBV9 with TRBJ2-7; the D is unclear. CDR1 and CDR2 (germline): SGDLS, YYNGEE. V was trimmed by 0 bases and J by 4 bases, leaving 8 bases between them. The CDR3 totals 13 residues. The CDR3 here is CASSVAPVYEQYF. The CDR3 coding sequence is TGTGCCAGCAGCGTAGCTCCGGTGTACGAGCAGTACTTC.

This clone is a singleton in its sample. The chain joins TRBV5-5 to TRBJ2-7, with 7 bases lining up with TRBD1. The CDR3 has 15 amino acids. V lost 4 bases, J lost 1 base, and 8 bases stayed unmatched. Germline V lookup: CDR1 SGHKS, CDR2 YYEKEE (reference sequence). The CDR3 DNA reads as TGTGCCAGCAGCGTACAGGGGACCCTATCCTACGAGCAGTACTTC. Protein sequence: CASSVQGTLSYEQYF.

The chain is built from TRBV19 and TRBJ2-3; 9 nucleotides match TRBD2. Germline V gene data show CDR1 as LNHDA and CDR2 as SQIVND (reference sequence). The length of the CDR3 is 15 residues. Trimming cost V 6 bases and J 3 bases; bases outside gene matches: 7. CDR3 DNA: TGTGCCAGTAGATTAGCGGGAGAGGGAACAGATACGCAGTATTTT. This codes for CASRLAGEGTDTQYF.

V usage is TRBV7-8 and J usage is TRBJ1-5, with D tentatively TRBD1 (6 bases). From germline, CDR1 is SGHVS and CDR2 FQNEAQ. The length of the CDR3 is 17 residues. V was clipped by 0 bases and J by 1 base, with 13 bases between them. CDR3 coding DNA: TGTGCCAGCAGCTTAGCTGAGGGGGTGAGGAGCAATCAGCCCCAGCATTTT. It is translated as CASSLAEGVRSNQPQHF.

The chain joins TRBV29-1 to TRBJ2-1; D remains ambiguous. This CDR3 is built from 13 residues. Deletions cut 7 bases from V and 0 bases from J, with 10 bases between. From germline, CDR1 is SQVTM and CDR2 ANQGSEA. As DNA, the CDR3 is TGCAGCGCCAAAGGCGGCTCCTACAATGAGCAGTTCTTC. Translating it yields CSAKGGSYNEQFF.

The chain couples TRBV7-3 to TRBJ2-6; D is perhaps TRBD2 (6 bases). The CDR3 is 17 amino acids. The germline gives CDR1 SGHTA, CDR2 FQGTGA. V was trimmed by 6 bases and J by 4 bases, leaving 19 bases between them. The CDR3: CASSSGLRSSGANVLTF. The CDR3 DNA follows: TGTGCCAGCAGTTCGGGACTGCGCTCCTCAGGGGCCAACGTCCTGACTTTC.

The chain employs TRBV11-2 and TRBJ1-1; no definite D call. V lost 1 base and J 7 bases, leaving 19 bases between the germline ends. The CDR3 runs 16 residues. The germline gives CDR1 SGHAT, CDR2 FQNNGV. This chain's CDR3 is CASSLGSDFRDFEAFF. The CDR3 DNA is TGTGCCAGCAGCTTAGGCTCGGATTTTAGAGACTTTGAAGCTTTCTTT.

This chain links TRBV4-1 with TRBJ1-1; tentative D call: TRBD1 (5 bases). Germline V CDR1 and CDR2: MGHRA, YSYEKL. This CDR3 is 17 amino acids long. Here the CDR3 reads CAVSPGDSRSEAAEAFF. In nucleotides, the CDR3 is TGCGCAGTTAGCCCGGGGGACTCCAGGTCGGAGGCAGCTGAAGCTTTCTTT.

This chain uses TRBV9 with TRBJ2-7; 14 bases align to TRBD2. The CDR3 totals 15 residues. V was pared by 4 bases and J by 3 bases, with 3 bases of the junction left unmatched. Germline CDR1 SGDLS, CDR2 YYNGEE. The CDR3 bases are TGTGCCAGCAGCCAGGGACTAGCGGGAGACTACGAGCAGTACTTC. It yields the protein CASSQGLAGDYEQYF.

The chain couples TRBV13 to TRBJ2-1, with a weak D call TRBD2 (5 bases). The CDR3 is 15 amino acids. V was pared by 5 bases and J by 6 bases, with 17 bases between. CDR1 and CDR2 (germline): PRHDT, FYEKMQ (reference sequence). DNA for the CDR3: TGTGCCAGCAGCGAGCCTAGCTATAGCTCCAATGAGCAGTTCTTC. Protein product: CASSEPSYSSNEQFF.

In its sample, this clone was seen once. The CDR3 bases are TGCGCCAGCAGCCAACCGGGTAGAAGACCGTGGCACGAGCAGTACTTC. Translated, it gives CASSQPGRRPWHEQYF. The V call is TRBV4-1, the J call TRBJ2-7; D is undetermined. The germline V and J ends were trimmed by 2 bases and 5 bases, with 19 bases remaining between them. The CDR3 has 16 residues. Germline values: CDR1 MGHRA, CDR2 YSYEKL.

The chain employs TRBV28 and TRBJ2-2; tentative D call: TRBD2 (6 bases). This CDR3 comprises 19 residues. Germline V gene lookup returns CDR1 MDHEN and CDR2 SYDVKM. Trimming shortened V by 7 bases and J by 0 bases, and 24 bases separated the two germline ends. CDR3 region: CASTIMWGRRGANTGELFF. The CDR3 region has the DNA TGTGCCAGCACCATTATGTGGGGGAGGAGGGGAGCGAACACCGGGGAGCTGTTTTTT.

This clone was detected once. This chain uses TRBV9 with TRBJ2-7; 7 bases align to TRBD1. With 4 bases clipped from V and 3 bases from J, the junction kept 7 bases outside the gene matches. Germline CDR1 and CDR2: SGDLS and YYNGEE. The CDR3 runs to 14 residues. The CDR3 protein is CASSPQGRNYEQYF. The CDR3 nucleotides are TGTGCCAGCAGCCCACAGGGGAGAAACTACGAGCAGTACTTC.

This chain uses TRBV9 with TRBJ1-4; 12 bases map to TRBD1. Losses at the gene ends were 2 bases for V and 5 bases for J; bases not matched to a gene: 7. CDR3 length: 17 amino acids. Germline V gene sequence: CDR1 SGDLS, CDR2 YYNGEE. The CDR3, as DNA: TGTGCCAGCAGCGTGGGGGTGGGGACAGGGGGCAATGAAAAACTGTTTTTT. Amino acid sequence: CASSVGVGTGGNEKLFF. The whole variable domain, filled in from reference TRBV9 and TRBJ1-4, reads DSGVTQTPKHLITATGQRVTLRCSPRSGDLSVYWYQQSLDQGLQFLIQYYNGEERAKGNILERFSAQQFPDLHSELNLSSLELGDSALYFCASSVGVGTGGNEKLFFGSGTQLSVL.

The CDR3 DNA reads as TGCAGCGTTAATAGGGGAGAAAAACTGTTTTTT. The encoded protein is CSVNRGEKLFF. The rearrangement joins TRBV29-1 to TRBJ1-4; the D gene is possibly TRBD1 (5 bases). CDR1 is SQVTM and CDR2 is ANQGSEA in the germline V gene. Trimming took off 5 bases at V and 8 bases at J, with 9 bases between the two ends. The CDR3 covers 11 residues.

The chain employs TRBV7-2 and TRBJ1-5; possibly TRBD1 for D (6 bases). The CDR3 covers 13 residues. V was trimmed by 4 bases and J by 7 bases, leaving 11 bases between them. Germline V gene sequence: CDR1 SGHTA, CDR2 FQGNSA. CDR3 protein: CASSSGGGQPQHF. In DNA, the CDR3 is TGTGCCAGCAGCTCCGGTGGGGGCCAGCCCCAGCATTTT.

This clone was seen only a few times. The chain couples TRBV4-2 to TRBJ1-5; a possible D gene is TRBD1 (5 bases). Germline CDR1 is LGHNA and CDR2 is YNFKEQ. V was shortened by 1 base and J by 7 bases, with 17 bases between the two germline ends. CDR3 length: 16 residues. The CDR3 region is CASSQGTEGTVQPQHF. In DNA, the CDR3 is TGTGCCAGCAGCCAAGGTACGGAGGGGACGGTGCAGCCCCAGCATTTT.